These T cell receptor beta chains were read from a single sample in a study of T cells in tuberculosis. Some clones are missing from TCRdb's copy, which holds only in-frame ones; the method was immunoSEQ multiplex PCR. The table records some 49,000 clones, nearly 95% of them present only once. The material sequenced was PBMCs, taken at tuberculosis diagnosis. The receptors shown here come from an adult with tuberculosis. The CDR3 runs from the conserved cysteine through the conserved F or W. The D gene is left open where the match is weak. For some rows the clone size is stated as once, few or many, or as a class when expanded; others skip it.

D: .; V: TRBV7-9; size: .; J: TRBJ2-5; CDR3: CASSFHVMSGETQYF; DNA: TGTGCCAGCAGCTTCCATGTAATGTCAGGAGAGACCCAGTACTTC
D: TRBD2; V: TRBV30; size: once; J: TRBJ2-7; CDR3: CAWRGWGGEQYF; DNA: TGTGCCTGGAGGGGGTGGGGGGGCGAGCAGTACTTC
D: TRBD1; V: TRBV6-5; size: once; J: TRBJ1-3; CDR3: CASGAGGRNTIYF; DNA: TGTGCCAGTGGGGCAGGGGGAAGGAACACCATATATTTT
D: .; V: TRBV19; size: .; J: TRBJ2-1; CDR3: CASSMGITRNEQFF; DNA: TGTGCCAGTAGTATGGGCATTACTCGGAATGAGCAGTTCTTC
D: .; V: TRBV29-1; size: .; J: TRBJ1-1; CDR3: CSVEGATVNTEAFF; DNA: TGCAGCGTTGAGGGGGCGACGGTGAACACTGAAGCTTTCTTT
D: TRBD1; V: TRBV5-1; size: .; J: TRBJ2-7; CDR3: CASSLGTGYEQYF; DNA: TGCGCCAGCAGCTTAGGGACAGGCTACGAGCAGTACTTC
D: TRBD2; V: TRBV5-4; size: once; J: TRBJ2-5; CDR3: CASSLTSGQETQYF; DNA: TGTGCCAGCAGCTTGACTAGCGGTCAAGAGACCCAGTACTTC
D: TRBD2; V: TRBV12-5; size: .; J: TRBJ2-3; CDR3: CASVSGARGDTDTQYF; DNA: TGTGCTAGTGTGTCGGGAGCGCGGGGGGACACAGATACGCAGTATTTT
D: .; V: TRBV27; size: .; J: TRBJ2-3; CDR3: CASSSGRIYTDTQYF; DNA: TGTGCCAGCAGTTCTGGGAGGATTTACACAGATACGCAGTATTTT
D: TRBD1; V: TRBV7-2; size: .; J: TRBJ1-4; CDR3: CASALGQGAPNEKLFF; DNA: TGTGCCAGCGCCCTGGGACAGGGGGCGCCTAATGAAAAACTGTTTTTT
D: .; V: TRBV28; size: .; J: TRBJ1-4; CDR3: CASSRQVTEKLFF; DNA: TGTGCCAGCAGTCGACAGGTGACTGAAAAACTGTTTTTT
D: .; V: TRBV6-5; size: .; J: TRBJ2-1; CDR3: CASSRPGSTYNEQFF; DNA: TGTGCCAGCAGCAGACCTGGGAGTACCTACAATGAGCAGTTCTTC
D: TRBD2; V: TRBV4-3; size: .; J: TRBJ2-1; CDR3: CASSQGGLAVYNEQFF; DNA: TGCGCCAGCAGCCAAGGGGGACTAGCGGTCTACAATGAGCAGTTCTTC
D: TRBD1; V: TRBV15; size: .; J: TRBJ1-4; CDR3: CATSSRQGRGEKLFF; DNA: TGTGCCACCAGCAGTAGACAGGGGAGGGGTGAAAAACTGTTTTTT
D: .; V: TRBV6-1; size: .; J: TRBJ1-1; CDR3: CASRERLMNTEAFF; DNA: TGTGCCAGCAGGGAAAGACTCATGAACACTGAAGCTTTCTTT
D: TRBD2; V: TRBV7-9; size: .; J: TRBJ2-1; CDR3: CASSRGLAVYNEQFF; DNA: TGTGCCAGCAGCCGTGGACTAGCGGTCTACAATGAGCAGTTCTTC
D: TRBD1; V: TRBV6-6; size: .; J: TRBJ1-4; CDR3: CASRMNAGTVPPKLFF; DNA: TGTGCCAGCAGGATGAACGCCGGGACAGTGCCCCCGAAACTGTTTTTT
D: .; V: TRBV21-1; size: .; J: TRBJ2-1; CDR3: CASSKGAGGKGNEQFF; DNA: TGTGCCAGCAGCAAAGGTGCAGGGGGCAAGGGCAATGAGCAGTTCTTC
D: .; V: TRBV28; size: .; J: TRBJ1-1; CDR3: CASREYQVTTEAFF; DNA: TGTGCCAGCAGAGAATATCAGGTGACCACTGAAGCTTTCTTT
D: .; V: TRBV7-2; size: once; J: TRBJ2-7; CDR3: CASSLAGGWSSYEQYF; DNA: TGTGCCAGCAGCTTAGCTGGCGGGTGGAGCTCCTACGAGCAGTACTTC
D: .; V: TRBV4-2; size: .; J: TRBJ2-3; CDR3: CASSQESPPRTDTQYF; DNA: TGTGCCAGCAGCCAAGAGAGCCCCCCACGCACAGATACGCAGTATTTT
D: .; V: TRBV6-5; size: once; J: TRBJ2-2; CDR3: CASSFAGRSTGELFF; DNA: TGTGCCAGCAGTTTTGCGGGAAGGTCAACCGGGGAGCTGTTTTTT
D: TRBD2; V: TRBV28; size: .; J: TRBJ2-3; CDR3: CASSSGLAGYTDTQYF; DNA: TGTGCCAGCAGTTCAGGACTAGCGGGATACACAGATACGCAGTATTTT
D: TRBD2; V: TRBV11-2; size: .; J: TRBJ2-1; CDR3: CASSLGAGGYNEQFF; DNA: TGTGCCAGCAGCTTAGGAGCGGGAGGTTACAATGAGCAGTTCTTC
D: .; V: TRBV19; size: .; J: TRBJ2-1; CDR3: CASSISQAAKSYNEQFF; DNA: TGTGCCAGTAGTATATCCCAGGCAGCCAAATCCTACAATGAGCAGTTCTTC
D: TRBD1; V: TRBV27; size: .; J: TRBJ1-1; CDR3: CASSLLRTGLRRTEAFF; DNA: TGTGCCAGCAGTTTACTTAGGACAGGGCTAAGGCGCACTGAAGCTTTCTTT
D: .; V: TRBV11-2; size: .; J: TRBJ2-7; CDR3: CASSLEIGVYEQYF; DNA: TGTGCCAGCAGCTTAGAGATCGGAGTCTACGAGCAGTACTTC
D: .; V: TRBV2; size: .; J: TRBJ2-7; CDR3: CARMGFGVFSYEQYF; DNA: TGTGCCAGGATGGGTTTCGGGGTCTTCTCCTACGAGCAGTACTTC
D: TRBD1; V: TRBV7-2; size: .; J: TRBJ1-1; CDR3: CASSSKQGAEAFF; DNA: TGTGCCAGCAGCTCGAAGCAGGGGGCAGAAGCTTTCTTT
D: TRBD2; V: TRBV30; size: .; J: TRBJ2-5; CDR3: CATGGHQETQYF; DNA: TGTGCCACGGGGGGACACCAAGAGACCCAGTACTTC
D: TRBD1; V: TRBV19; size: .; J: TRBJ1-2; CDR3: CASSPPGQGPDGYTF; DNA: TGTGCCAGTAGTCCCCCCGGACAGGGTCCCGATGGCTACACCTTC
D: TRBD2; V: TRBV13; size: .; J: TRBJ2-1; CDR3: CASSSPGLAFNEQFF; DNA: TGTGCCAGCAGCTCCCCGGGACTAGCCTTCAATGAGCAGTTCTTC
D: .; V: TRBV19; size: .; J: TRBJ1-3; CDR3: CASSLVSGNTIYF; DNA: TGTGCCAGTAGTCTCGTCTCTGGAAACACCATATATTTT
D: .; V: TRBV28; size: .; J: TRBJ2-1; CDR3: CASRSDWDTYNEQFF; DNA: TGTGCCAGCAGGTCCGACTGGGACACATACAATGAGCAGTTCTTC
D: .; V: TRBV29-1; size: .; J: TRBJ1-1; CDR3: CSLWKLQGQGEAFF; DNA: TGCAGCTTATGGAAGCTTCAGGGGCAAGGTGAAGCTTTCTTT
D: .; V: TRBV2; size: once; J: TRBJ2-3; CDR3: CASSYAADTQYF; DNA: TGTGCCAGCAGTTATGCGGCAGATACGCAGTATTTT
D: TRBD2; V: TRBV5-4; size: .; J: TRBJ2-3; CDR3: CASSSPGLAGGRPTDTQYF; DNA: TGTGCCAGCAGCTCGCCTGGACTAGCGGGAGGGAGACCCACAGATACGCAGTATTTT
D: TRBD2; V: TRBV28; size: once; J: TRBJ2-7; CDR3: CASSSQASGSYEQYF; DNA: TGTGCCAGCAGTTCCCAGGCTAGCGGGAGCTACGAGCAGTACTTC
D: .; V: TRBV28; size: .; J: TRBJ1-3; CDR3: CASSPAGNTIYF; DNA: TGTGCCAGCAGCCCGGCTGGAAACACCATATATTTT
D: .; V: TRBV6-1; size: few; J: TRBJ2-7; CDR3: CASSEWGGSYEQYF; DNA: TGTGCCAGCAGTGAATGGGGCGGCTCCTACGAGCAGTACTTC
D: TRBD2; V: TRBV28; size: .; J: TRBJ2-2; CDR3: CASSQAGDTGELFF; DNA: TGTGCCAGCAGTCAGGCGGGGGACACCGGGGAGCTGTTTTTT
D: TRBD2; V: TRBV7-8; size: .; J: TRBJ2-7; CDR3: CASTRTSGSLYEQYF; DNA: TGTGCCAGCACCCGGACTAGCGGGAGCCTCTACGAGCAGTACTTC
D: .; V: TRBV6-6; size: .; J: TRBJ2-6; CDR3: CASSLRSVSGANVLTF; DNA: TGTGCCAGCAGCCTACGGTCGGTGTCTGGGGCCAACGTCCTGACTTTC
D: .; V: TRBV18; size: .; J: TRBJ1-4; CDR3: CASSPLGLATNEKLFF; DNA: TGTGCCAGCTCACCTTTGGGGCTTGCAACTAATGAAAAACTGTTTTTT
D: TRBD2; V: TRBV9; size: once; J: TRBJ2-4; CDR3: CASSVASGENIQYF; DNA: TGTGCCAGCAGCGTAGCTAGCGGGGAAAACATTCAGTACTTC
D: .; V: TRBV30; size: .; J: TRBJ2-1; CDR3: CAWSLLGPQQFF; DNA: TGTGCCTGGTCCCTGTTGGGCCCCCAGCAGTTCTTC
D: TRBD2; V: TRBV27; size: once; J: TRBJ2-2; CDR3: CASREVSGRYAGELFF; DNA: TGTGCCAGCAGAGAAGTCAGCGGGAGATATGCCGGGGAGCTGTTTTTT
D: .; V: TRBV11-2; size: .; J: TRBJ2-2; CDR3: CASTLGGSGELFF; DNA: TGTGCCAGCACCCTAGGGGGATCCGGGGAGCTGTTTTTT
D: TRBD1; V: TRBV10-3; size: .; J: TRBJ2-5; CDR3: CAISEWGTGEETQYF; DNA: TGTGCCATCAGTGAGTGGGGGACAGGGGAAGAGACCCAGTACTTC
D: .; V: TRBV5-5; size: .; J: TRBJ2-3; CDR3: CASRLTDTQYF; DNA: TGTGCCAGCAGACTCACAGATACGCAGTATTTT
D: TRBD1; V: TRBV12-5; size: .; J: TRBJ2-6; CDR3: CASGGDSNVLTF; DNA: TGTGCTAGTGGGGGGGACAGCAACGTCCTGACTTTC
D: TRBD1; V: TRBV11-2; size: .; J: TRBJ2-7; CDR3: CASSPRQGLPYEQYF; DNA: TGTGCCAGCAGCCCTAGACAGGGCCTACCCTACGAGCAGTACTTC
D: TRBD1; V: TRBV4-1; size: .; J: TRBJ1-1; CDR3: CASRHVGQGPKAFF; DNA: TGCGCCAGCAGACATGTCGGACAGGGACCAAAAGCTTTCTTT
D: TRBD2; V: TRBV5-1; size: .; J: TRBJ2-1; CDR3: CASSLAQLAGVYNEQFF; DNA: TGCGCCAGCAGCTTGGCTCAACTAGCGGGAGTATACAATGAGCAGTTCTTC
D: .; V: TRBV7-8; size: once; J: TRBJ1-5; CDR3: CASSYNRGNQPQHF; DNA: TGTGCCAGCAGTTATAACAGAGGCAATCAGCCCCAGCATTTT